The T cell receptor beta chain described here comes from a study of T cells expressing NK-cell markers. Whole-study context: The TCR beta repertoires originated in sorted CD3+CD56+NKG2C+, CD3+CD56+NKG2C- and CD3+CD56-NKG2C+ T cells. Broader study findings: Once again these clonotypes came out on top in the CD3+CD56-NKG2C+ fraction of several donors.

From its re-call of the 5' RACE reads, TCRdb lists each CDR3 protein once, without DNA. This sample lists approximately 460,000 distinct CDR3 sequences; its ten largest clones have 7.3%. About this clonotype itself: What it recognizes is unknown.

Germline V gene data show CDR1 as SQVTM and CDR2 as ANQGSEA. CDR3 length: 12 amino acids. The sequencing sample was made of blood T cells: a sorted CD56 or NKG2C T cell subset, CD4+ or CD8+ T cells, or bulk PBMC T cells (not recorded which). The receptor's source is a woman between 18 and 69 years old in good health. The V and J genes are TRBV29-1 and TRBJ1-2; TCRdb names TRBD1, which stays unverified in the absence of DNA. This CDR3 reads CSGQGAEYGYTF. The variable domain in full, with the rest retrieved from reference TRBV29-1 and TRBJ1-2, is SAVISQKPSRDICQRGTSLTIQCQVDSQVTMMFWYRQQPGQSLTLIATANQGSEATYESGFVIDKFPISRPNLTFSTLTVSNMSPEDSSIYLCSGQGAEYGYTFGSGTRLTVV.